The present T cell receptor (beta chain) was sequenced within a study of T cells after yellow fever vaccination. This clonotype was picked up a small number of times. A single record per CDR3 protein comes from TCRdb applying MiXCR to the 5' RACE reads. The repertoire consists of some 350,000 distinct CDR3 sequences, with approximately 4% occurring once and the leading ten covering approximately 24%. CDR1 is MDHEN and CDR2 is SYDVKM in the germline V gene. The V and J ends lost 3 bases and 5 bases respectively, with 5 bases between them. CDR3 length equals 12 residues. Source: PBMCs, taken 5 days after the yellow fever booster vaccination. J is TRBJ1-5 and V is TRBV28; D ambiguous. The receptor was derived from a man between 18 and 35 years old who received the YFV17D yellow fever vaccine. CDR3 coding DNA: TGTGCCAGCAGTTTGGAGTATCAGCCCCAGCATTTT. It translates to CASSLEYQPQHF.